A single sample is the source of the 27 T cell receptor beta chains below, sequenced in a study of blood T cell repertoires in COVID-19. The data were produced by immunoSEQ multiplex PCR, yet TCRdb's version contains in-frame clones alone and is incomplete. The table lists roughly 90,000 clones, less than 85% of them singletons. Sequenced input: peripheral blood. These receptors came from a woman aged 70-85 years with acute or convalescent COVID-19.

The rearrangement links TRBV3-1 (or the pseudogene TRBV3-2) to TRBJ1-6; no clear D. The CDR3 extends over 14 amino acids. CDR1 and CDR2 from the germline V gene are LGHDT and YNNKEL (reference sequence). Trimming shortened V by 8 bases and J by 7 bases, and 15 bases separated the two germline ends. CDR3 in DNA: TGTGCCAGCGCCGCGGTGGAAGGCAATTCACCCCTCCACTTT. It codes for CASAAVEGNSPLHF.

The chain employs TRBV28 and TRBJ1-1, with a possible D match to TRBD1 (6 bases). Trimming took 8 bases from V and 1 from J, leaving 11 bases between them. The CDR3 is 13 amino acids. Per germline, CDR1 MDHEN and CDR2 SYDVKM. Written as DNA, the CDR3 is TGTGCCAGCGGACAGCTACCGAACACTGAAGCTTTCTTT. Translation gives CASGQLPNTEAFF.

The chain is built from TRBV10-3 and TRBJ1-3; no reliable D call. Germline CDR1 and CDR2: ENHRY and SYGVKD. The CDR3 covers 12 residues. V shed 3 bases and J shed 4 bases, with 4 bases lying between them. The CDR3 DNA sequence: TGTGCCATCAGTGATTTAGGAAACACCATATATTTT. Translation: CAISDLGNTIYF.

The V call is TRBV18, the J call TRBJ2-5; 7 positions agree with TRBD1. CDR3 size: 13 residues. J was trimmed by 4 bases and V by 3 bases; bases with no gene match: 2. The germline V gene encodes CDR1 KGHSH and CDR2 LQKENI. CDR3 in amino acids: CASSPDRAETQYF. CDR3 DNA sequence: TGTGCCAGCTCACCCGACAGGGCAGAGACCCAGTACTTC.

J is TRBJ1-2 and V is TRBV6-5; a weak D match, TRBD1 (5 bases). With 6 bases removed from V and 6 bases from J, the gap between germline ends came to 20 bases. In germline, CDR1 is MNHEY, CDR2 SVGAGI. The CDR3 sequence is 15 residues long. The CDR3 protein is CASRAGTSPGNGYTF. The CDR3 coding sequence is TGTGCCAGCAGAGCCGGGACTTCTCCTGGGAATGGCTACACCTTC.

This chain connects TRBV12-3 or TRBV12-4 to TRBJ2-7; D is unresolved. V dropped 6 bases and J dropped 3 bases, with 6 bases sitting between them. The CDR3 is 11 amino acids. The CDR3 spells CASSQDYEQYF. In DNA, the CDR3 is TGTGCCAGCAGCCAGGACTACGAGCAGTACTTC.

This clone was found a few times. The chain couples TRBV7-2 to TRBJ1-2; 8 bases match TRBD1. The germline gives CDR1 SGHTA, CDR2 FQGNSA. This CDR3 contains 14 residues. The V and J ends lost 7 bases and 7 bases, in that order; junction bases with no gene match: 11. The CDR3 sequence: CASTSSQGAGGYTF. The CDR3 nucleotides read TGTGCCAGCACCTCGTCGCAGGGGGCAGGTGGCTACACCTTC.

This chain links TRBV6-2 or TRBV6-3 with TRBJ1-1; no reliable D call. Trimming shortened V by 3 bases and J by 0 bases, and 8 bases separated the two germline ends. The CDR3 extends over 14 amino acids. Germline V gene sequence: CDR1 MNHEY, CDR2 SVGEGT. CDR3 region: CASSYNTLNTEAFF. For the CDR3, the DNA is TGTGCCAGCAGTTATAACACGTTGAACACTGAAGCTTTCTTT.

The chain joins TRBV7-6 to TRBJ2-3; TRBD2 aligns across 9 bases. V was pared by 1 base and J by 2 bases, with 1 base of the junction left unmatched. This CDR3 is built from 15 residues. Germline V gives CDR1 SGHVS, CDR2 FNYEAQ. The CDR3 loop reads CASSLGGGATDTQYF. The CDR3 coding sequence is TGTGCCAGCAGCTTAGGCGGGGGGGCCACAGATACGCAGTATTTT.

The chain is built from TRBV7-9 and TRBJ1-5; maybe TRBD1 (6 bases). Germline V gene lookup returns CDR1 SEHNR and CDR2 FQNEAQ (reference sequence). The V and J ends lost 0 bases and 1 base respectively, with 10 bases between them. There are 16 residues in the CDR3. The DNA for the CDR3 is TGTGCCAGCAGCTTAGCGCTTGGGGGCAGCAATCAGCCCCAGCATTTT. The encoded protein is CASSLALGGSNQPQHF. Based on the CDR3 plus reference TRBV7-9 and TRBJ1-5, the full variable domain is DTGVSQNPRHKITKRGQNVTFRCDPISEHNRLYWYRQTLGQGPEFLTYFQNEAQLEKSRLLSDRFSAERPKGSFSTLEIQRTEQGDSAMYLCASSLALGGSNQPQHFGDGTRLSIL.

This clone has a count of ten or more. The rearrangement links TRBV30 to TRBJ1-6, with D uncertain. The ends were cut back, 2 bases at V and 9 bases at J, with 14 bases in the middle. Per germline, CDR1 GTSNPN and CDR2 SVGIG (reference sequence). This CDR3 region has 14 residues. In DNA form, the CDR3 reads TGTGCCTGGAGTCATAAGACACATACTTCACCCCTCCACTTT. It codes for CAWSHKTHTSPLHF.

The chain carries TRBV6-6 and TRBJ2-1; tentatively, D is TRBD2 (6 bases). The V and J ends lost 5 bases and 5 bases respectively, with 16 bases between them. The germline V gene encodes CDR1 MNHNY and CDR2 SVGAGI (reference sequence). The CDR3 runs 15 residues. This chain's CDR3 is CASSTTDWRDNEQFF. The CDR3 nucleotides read TGTGCCAGCAGTACGACCGACTGGAGGGACAATGAGCAGTTCTTC.

This sequence joins TRBV10-3 and TRBJ1-4; 7 bases match TRBD1. Germline V gene data show CDR1 as ENHRY and CDR2 as SYGVKD. The CDR3 consists of 17 residues. V lost 6 bases to trimming and J lost 7 bases; unmatched junction nucleotides: 17. CDR3 coding DNA: TGTGCCATCAGCCCCTCCCCCTGGGACAGTGTCTCTGAAAAACTGTTTTTT. This encodes CAISPSPWDSVSEKLFF.

The J gene is TRBJ1-6, the V gene TRBV5-5; TRBD1 matches 9 bases. The germline CDR1 and CDR2 sequences are SGHKS and YYEKEE (reference sequence). V shed 5 bases and J 5 bases; nucleotides not matched to a gene: 2. The length of the CDR3 is 14 residues. Here the CDR3 reads CASSRTGDNSPLHF. CDR3 DNA sequence: TGTGCCAGCAGTAGGACAGGGGATAATTCACCCCTCCACTTT.

The gene calls are TRBV28 and TRBJ1-1; 8 bases align to TRBD1. With V trimmed by 5 bases and J by 3 bases, 8 bases remained unmatched. This CDR3 is built from 15 residues. Germline assignment: CDR1 MDHEN and CDR2 SYDVKM. Here the CDR3 reads CASSPYGQGDTEAFF. The CDR3 DNA reads TGTGCCAGCAGTCCCTACGGACAGGGAGACACTGAAGCTTTCTTT.

The chain is built from TRBV29-1 and TRBJ2-1, with D uncertain. Germline V gene data show CDR1 as SQVTM and CDR2 as ANQGSEA. Trimming took 4 bases from V and 0 from J, leaving 10 bases between them. The CDR3 loop spans 14 amino acids. CDR3 bases: TGCAGCGTTGTGGGCAGAACCTCCTACAATGAGCAGTTCTTC. It encodes CSVVGRTSYNEQFF.

This sequence joins TRBV7-2 and TRBJ1-1; 12 bases align to TRBD1. The CDR3 length is 14 residues. V was clipped by 5 bases and J by 10 bases; unmatched bases: 8. Germline CDR1 reads SGHTA; CDR2 reads FQGNSA. This CDR3 is CASSARDRGRAAFF. In DNA form, the CDR3 reads TGTGCCAGCAGCGCCCGGGACAGGGGGCGGGCAGCTTTCTTT.

The chain uses TRBV4-1 and TRBJ1-2; tentatively, D is TRBD1 (6 bases). Per the germline V gene, CDR1 is MGHRA and CDR2 is YSYEKL. The V end lost 1 base, the J end lost 2 bases, and 8 bases lay between the germline ends. This CDR3 has 14 residues. CDR3 residues: CASSQVTGNYGYTF. DNA of the CDR3: TGCGCCAGCAGCCAAGTTACAGGGAACTATGGCTACACCTTC.

The rearrangement uses TRBV12-3 or TRBV12-4 and TRBJ1-2; 9 nucleotides line up with TRBD1. The CDR3 is made up of 13 amino acids. J lost 8 bases, V lost 4 bases, and 5 bases had no gene match. CDR3 nucleotide sequence: TGTGCCAGCAGTTCGGGACAGGGAAGGGGCTACACCTTC. This gives the protein CASSSGQGRGYTF.

The chain is built from TRBV13 and TRBJ2-7; 9 positions match TRBD1. This CDR3 has 16 residues. The V segment lost 5 bases and the J segment 4 bases; nucleotides outside the gene matches: 12. Germline V gives CDR1 PRHDT, CDR2 FYEKMQ (reference sequence). The CDR3 sequence: CASSPEPGQGTYEQYF. CDR3 DNA sequence: TGTGCCAGCAGCCCTGAACCGGGACAGGGTACGTACGAGCAGTACTTC.

The sample holds one count of this clone. The chain is built from TRBV15 and TRBJ1-6; the D is unclear. Germline V gene lookup returns CDR1 LNHNV and CDR2 YYDKDF (reference sequence). V lost 3 bases and J lost 10, with 13 bases in between. The CDR3 runs to 14 residues. CDR3 DNA sequence: TGTGCCACCAGCAGGGGCCTACTTGGCTCACCCCTCCACTTT. Translated, it gives CATSRGLLGSPLHF.

This clone was recorded once. This rearrangement joins TRBV19 to TRBJ2-1, with D perhaps TRBD2 (6 bases). Trimming removed 4 bases at V and 8 bases at J, with 21 bases between. The CDR3 spans 16 residues. CDR1 and CDR2 from the germline V gene are LNHDA and SQIVND (reference sequence). The CDR3 region is CASSRGVQLPLDEQFF. The DNA of the CDR3 is TGTGCCAGTAGTAGGGGGGTCCAGCTTCCTCTAGATGAGCAGTTCTTC.

The chain recombines TRBV12-3 or TRBV12-4 with TRBJ2-3; possibly TRBD2 for D (5 bases). Trimming shortened V by 5 bases and J by 6 bases, and 9 bases separated the two germline ends. The CDR3 contains 12 residues. CDR3 sequence (DNA): TGTGCCAGCAGTGTAACTAGGGATACGCAGTATTTT. This gives the protein CASSVTRDTQYF.

As regards this clone: The sample carries other DNA sequences with the same CDR3. CDR3 DNA sequence: TGTGCCAGTAGGGGAGGTAGCTACGAGCAGTACTTC. Residues: CASRGGSYEQYF. This chain uses TRBV19 with TRBJ2-7; D might be TRBD2 (6 bases). Trimming removed 6 bases from V and 3 bases from J, with 9 bases in between. The CDR3 extends over 12 amino acids. Germline V gene data show CDR1 as LNHDA and CDR2 as SQIVND (reference sequence).

CDR3 DNA: TGTGCCAGCAGTTACACCGGGACTAATCGTGATGAGCAGTTCTTC. It translates to CASSYTGTNRDEQFF. The J gene is TRBJ2-1, the V gene TRBV6-6; TRBD2 matches 7 bases. The junction had 9 bases not matched to a gene; V was cut back by 2 bases and J by 8 bases. The germline CDR1 and CDR2 sequences are MNHNY and SVGAGI (reference sequence). The CDR3 has 15 residues.

V and J are TRBV7-2 and TRBJ2-3, with 8 bases matching TRBD2. CDR3 length equals 15 residues. Losses at the gene ends were 3 bases for V and 2 bases for J; bases not matched to a gene: 4. Germline V gene lookup returns CDR1 SGHTA and CDR2 FQGNSA. DNA of the CDR3: TGTGCCAGCAGCTTTGGCGGGGGGACCACAGATACGCAGTATTTT. The encoded protein is CASSFGGGTTDTQYF.

The rearrangement joins TRBV19 to TRBJ1-3; TRBD1 might be the D (6 bases). Germline lookup yields CDR1 LNHDA and CDR2 SQIVND (reference sequence). Deletions cut 1 base from V and 2 bases from J, with 6 bases between. CDR3 size: 14 residues. The DNA for the CDR3 is TGTGCCAGTAGTATAGCAGGGGCTGGAAACACCATATATTTT. This sequence encodes CASSIAGAGNTIYF.